This T cell receptor beta chain emerged from a study of yellow fever vaccine responses in identical twins. Study-wide findings and caveats: Vaccine-induced T cell responses in twins were reportedly observed to appear partly convergent, partly personalized.

The V gene lost 5 bases and the J gene lost 0 bases, with 10 bases spanning the gap. CDR1 is WNHNN, CDR2 SYGVQD, per germline (reference sequence). This CDR3 is 14 amino acids long. For this clonotype: Its antigen remains unknown.

TCRdb itself ran the RT-PCR reads through MiXCR, one entry per CDR3 protein. The data hold fewer than 1,500 distinct CDR3 sequences, with just under 80% observed a single time. This chain uses TRBV10-1 with TRBJ1-1; D ambiguous. This TCR was sampled from a female donor who received the yellow fever vaccine. The material was T cells from blood (PBMCs), unsorted or a sorted subset (not recorded which), obtained before or after yellow fever vaccination (not recorded which). The CDR3 protein is CASSNDGMNTEAFF. CDR3 coding DNA: TGCGCCAGCAGTAACGACGGCATGAACACTGAAGCTTTCTTT.